These 32 T cell receptor beta chains share one sample of origin, sequenced in a study of T cell changes during pregnancy in multiple sclerosis. Profiled with immunoSEQ multiplex PCR; TCRdb holds only in-frame clones, not every one. The data contain roughly 70,000 clones, around nine tenths of them singletons. Sequences were derived from peripheral blood, sampled in the third trimester of pregnancy. These receptors were taken from a female donor with multiple sclerosis, enrolled in a pregnancy study.

CDR3 sequence: CASSVMMGTSGSGDTQYF. Written as DNA, the CDR3 is TGTGCCAGCAGCGTTATGATGGGGACTAGCGGGAGCGGGGATACGCAGTATTTT. The chain links TRBV9 to TRBJ2-3, with 14 bases identical to TRBD2. The trim removed 2 bases at V and 6 bases at J, leaving 11 bases unmatched. The germline CDR1 and CDR2 sequences are SGDLS and YYNGEE. The CDR3 consists of 18 residues.

The chain is built from TRBV5-6 and TRBJ2-5; D uncertain. V lost 2 bases to trimming and J lost 3 bases, with 5 bases between them. Germline CDR1 is SGHDT and CDR2 is YYEEEE. There are 12 residues in the CDR3. CDR3: CASSLEEETQYF. CDR3 in DNA: TGTGCCAGCAGCTTAGAGGAAGAGACCCAGTACTTC.

The chain employs TRBV18 and TRBJ2-6; 9 bases match TRBD1. J gave up 1 base and V 7 bases, and 8 bases lay outside the gene matches. This CDR3 comprises 17 residues. The germline CDR1 and CDR2 sequences are KGHSH and LQKENI. CDR3 loop: CASFLTGGPSGANVLTF. CDR3 nucleotides: TGTGCCAGCTTTTTGACAGGGGGGCCATCTGGGGCCAACGTCCTGACTTTC. The whole variable domain, filled in from reference TRBV18 and TRBJ2-6, reads NAGVMQNPRHLVRRRGQEARLRCSPMKGHSHVYWYRQLPEEGLKFMVYLQKENIIDESGMPKERFSAEFPKEGPSILRIQQVVRGDSAAYFCASFLTGGPSGANVLTFGAGSRLTVL.

This clone has a single count. The chain combines TRBV9 with TRBJ2-7; 16 nucleotides line up with TRBD2. The CDR3 covers 16 residues. The germline gives CDR1 SGDLS, CDR2 YYNGEE. The junction had 4 bases not matched to a gene; V was cut back by 4 bases and J by 3 bases. The CDR3 is CASSPGLAGGSYEQYF. The CDR3 bases are TGTGCCAGCAGCCCGGGACTAGCGGGAGGGAGCTACGAGCAGTACTTC.

This sequence joins TRBV27 and TRBJ1-1; D gene unclear. There are 13 residues in the CDR3. The germline gives CDR1 MNHEY, CDR2 SMNVEV (reference sequence). V was shortened by 1 base and J by 6 bases, with 9 bases between the two germline ends. The CDR3 spells CASSLLGSPEAFF. CDR3 nucleotide sequence: TGTGCCAGCAGTTTATTGGGCTCCCCTGAAGCTTTCTTT.

The chain combines TRBV5-1 with TRBJ1-1; tentative D call: TRBD1 (5 bases). Germline V lookup: CDR1 SGHRS, CDR2 YFSETQ. With 7 bases removed from V and 5 bases from J, the gap between germline ends came to 18 bases. There are 14 residues in the CDR3. The CDR3 loop reads CASEYGHSLTEAFF. The CDR3 DNA reads as TGCGCCAGCGAATACGGACACTCCCTTACTGAAGCTTTCTTT.

The V call is TRBV7-2, the J call TRBJ2-3, with 8 bases matching TRBD1. CDR1 is SGHTA and CDR2 is FQGNSA in the germline V gene. V shed 1 base and J 2 bases; nucleotides not matched to a gene: 5. The CDR3 contains 16 residues. Written as DNA, the CDR3 is TGTGCCAGCAGCTTAGGGTACAGGGGGTTCACAGATACGCAGTATTTT. It codes for CASSLGYRGFTDTQYF. Filled out from reference TRBV7-2 and TRBJ2-3, the complete variable domain reads GAGVSQSPSNKVTEKGKDVELRCDPISGHTALYWYRQSLGQGLEFLIYFQGNSAPDKSGLPSDRFSAERTGGSVSTLTIQRTQQEDSAVYLCASSLGYRGFTDTQYFGPGTRLTVL.

In DNA form, the CDR3 reads TGTGCCAGCAGTTTAACGCTCCGGGACACCCTCCAGAAGCAGTACTTC. As protein: CASSLTLRDTLQKQYF. This chain uses TRBV27 with TRBJ2-7, with D perhaps TRBD1 (6 bases). V lost 2 bases and J 8 bases, leaving 22 bases between the germline ends. The CDR3 runs to 16 residues. Germline assignment: CDR1 MNHEY and CDR2 SMNVEV (reference sequence).

The chain links TRBV28 to TRBJ1-1, with a weak D call TRBD1 (5 bases). V shed 6 bases and J shed 1 base, with 9 bases lying between them. Germline CDR1 is MDHEN and CDR2 is SYDVKM. The CDR3 consists of 13 residues. As DNA, the CDR3 is TGTGCCAGCAGCCCTGGACAGAACACTGAAGCTTTCTTT. Protein: CASSPGQNTEAFF.

V usage is TRBV10-3 and J usage is TRBJ2-3; 12 bases match TRBD1. From germline, CDR1 is ENHRY and CDR2 SYGVKD. This CDR3 has 17 residues. Losses at the gene ends were 3 bases for V and 0 bases for J; bases not matched to a gene: 4. CDR3 bases: TGTGCCATCAGTGATTGGGACAGGGGGCAGAGCACAGATACGCAGTATTTT. Its protein product is CAISDWDRGQSTDTQYF.

At least ten counts were recorded for this clone. This rearrangement joins TRBV28 to TRBJ2-7; the match to TRBD1 covers 8 bases. Losses at the gene ends were 4 bases for V and 3 bases for J; bases not matched to a gene: 8. Germline V gene data show CDR1 as MDHEN and CDR2 as SYDVKM. This CDR3 comprises 15 residues. The CDR3 reads CASSSTGTGLYEQYF. The CDR3 coding sequence is TGTGCCAGCAGTTCAACCGGGACAGGACTCTACGAGCAGTACTTC.

CDR3 bases: TGTGCCAGCGGAGATCGACAGGGGCAAGAGACCCAGTACTTC. Translated, it gives CASGDRQGQETQYF. J is TRBJ2-5 and V is TRBV28; 8 nucleotides align to TRBD1. Germline trimming cut 8 bases from V and 2 bases from J; bases unmatched to any gene: 7. The CDR3 runs 14 residues. Germline V gene data show CDR1 as MDHEN and CDR2 as SYDVKM.

The chain links TRBV5-1 to TRBJ1-3; the D gene is possibly TRBD1 (6 bases). Germline V lookup: CDR1 SGHRS, CDR2 YFSETQ. The CDR3 has 16 residues. V was pared by 1 base and J by 1 base, with 12 bases between. The CDR3 nucleotides read TGCGCCAGCAGCTTGTTGGGGGCGTCTTCTGGAAACACCATATATTTT. It codes for CASSLLGASSGNTIYF. The whole variable domain, filled in from reference TRBV5-1 and TRBJ1-3, reads KAGVTQTPRYLIKTRGQQVTLSCSPISGHRSVSWYQQTPGQGLQFLFEYFSETQRNKGNFPGRFSGRQFSNSRSEMNVSTLELGDSALYLCASSLLGASSGNTIYFGEGSWLTVV.

This chain connects TRBV5-1 to TRBJ2-1; weak D call: TRBD2 (5 bases). This CDR3 spans 14 amino acids. Germline CDR1 and CDR2: SGHRS and YFSETQ. V was clipped by 0 bases and J by 7 bases, with 11 bases between them. The CDR3 DNA reads TGCGCCAGCAGCTTGGTAGAGGGTTGGAATGAGCAGTTCTTC. The encoded protein is CASSLVEGWNEQFF.

The genes are TRBV5-1 and TRBJ1-1, with 8 bases that match TRBD1. From germline, CDR1 is SGHRS and CDR2 YFSETQ. V shed 4 bases and J 0 bases; nucleotides not matched to a gene: 14. There are 18 residues in the CDR3. The CDR3 is CASSHQPTGAKVNTEAFF. The CDR3 DNA follows: TGCGCCAGCAGCCACCAACCGACAGGGGCCAAGGTGAACACTGAAGCTTTCTTT.

The rearrangement uses TRBV9 and TRBJ2-1; D is unresolved. This CDR3 contains 15 residues. Per the germline V gene, CDR1 is SGDLS and CDR2 is YYNGEE. V was cut by 5 bases and J by 4 bases, with 16 bases left in between. The CDR3 loop reads CASSRFALPYNEQFF. CDR3 coding DNA: TGTGCCAGCAGTCGGTTCGCTTTACCGTACAATGAGCAGTTCTTC. The full variable domain, completed using reference TRBV9 and TRBJ2-1, is DSGVTQTPKHLITATGQRVTLRCSPRSGDLSVYWYQQSLDQGLQFLIQYYNGEERAKGNILERFSAQQFPDLHSELNLSSLELGDSALYFCASSRFALPYNEQFFGPGTRLTVL.

The chain employs TRBV7-2 and TRBJ2-5; 11 bases line up with TRBD2. Germline lookup yields CDR1 SGHTA and CDR2 FQGNSA. The length of the CDR3 is 19 residues. V was clipped by 0 bases and J by 0 bases; unmatched bases: 9. This CDR3 is CASSLAVRTSGWYQETQYF. The CDR3 DNA reads as TGTGCCAGCAGCTTAGCTGTTAGGACTAGCGGGTGGTACCAAGAGACCCAGTACTTC.

V gene TRBV27 combines with J gene TRBJ1-1; no reliable D call. Trimming took off 8 bases at V and 0 bases at J, with 13 bases between the two ends. This CDR3 region has 14 residues. The V gene's germline CDR1 is MNHEY and CDR2 SMNVEV (reference sequence). CDR3: CASGLPALNTEAFF. The CDR3 DNA follows: TGTGCCAGCGGACTCCCTGCCTTGAACACTGAAGCTTTCTTT.

The CDR3 loop reads CASSSQTSGKGNEQFF. The DNA of the CDR3 is TGCGCCAGCAGCTCCCAGACTAGCGGGAAAGGCAATGAGCAGTTCTTC. The chain has TRBV5-1 and TRBJ2-1; 11 bases map to TRBD2. With V trimmed by 3 bases and J by 6 bases, 8 bases remained unmatched. Germline V gene lookup returns CDR1 SGHRS and CDR2 YFSETQ. The CDR3 length is 16 residues.

This clone appeared a few times. The chain carries TRBV28 and TRBJ1-1, with TRBD1 as a possible D gene (6 bases). The V gene lost 5 bases and the J gene lost 7 bases, with 17 bases spanning the gap. Germline values: CDR1 MDHEN, CDR2 SYDVKM. The CDR3 spans 14 residues. The CDR3 loop is CASSGRGGRGEAFF. The DNA of the CDR3 is TGTGCCAGCAGTGGGAGGGGGGGTCGCGGTGAAGCTTTCTTT. Complete variable domain (other parts from reference TRBV28 and TRBJ1-1): DVKVTQSSRYLVKRTGEKVFLECVQDMDHENMFWYRQDPGLGLRLIYFSYDVKMKEKGDIPEGYSVSREKKERFSLILESASTNQTSMYLCASSGRGGRGEAFFGQGTRLTVV.

The genes are TRBV11-1 and TRBJ2-7; no clear D. The CDR3 loop spans 13 amino acids. Trimming took 1 base from V and 3 from J, leaving 7 bases between them. Germline CDR1 reads SGHAT; CDR2 reads FQDESV (reference sequence). CDR3 sequence: CASSLEYSYEQYF. The CDR3 DNA sequence: TGTGCCAGCAGCTTAGAGTATAGCTACGAGCAGTACTTC.

The chain links TRBV29-1 to TRBJ1-2; 8 positions match TRBD1. V lost 8 bases to trimming and J lost 0 bases; unmatched junction nucleotides: 17. Per the germline V gene, CDR1 is SQVTM and CDR2 is ANQGSEA. This CDR3 has 17 amino acids. CDR3 in DNA: TGCAGCTGTTCAATTGGACAGGGACAGAGTGCTAACTATGGCTACACCTTC. Translated: CSCSIGQGQSANYGYTF.

The chain links TRBV30 to TRBJ2-7, with TRBD1 matching over 9 bases. The V segment lost 3 bases and the J segment 4 bases; nucleotides outside the gene matches: 4. The length of the CDR3 is 13 residues. The germline CDR1 and CDR2 sequences are GTSNPN and SVGIG (reference sequence). Here the CDR3 DNA reads TGTGCCTGGAGGGGACAGGGCCGGTACGAGCAGTACTTC. Translation gives CAWRGQGRYEQYF.

The chain carries TRBV10-1 and TRBJ1-5; 9 bases are shared with TRBD1. The CDR3 is 14 amino acids. Germline CDR1 is WNHNN and CDR2 is SYGVQD (reference sequence). The V and J ends lost 7 bases and 2 bases, in that order; junction bases with no gene match: 3. CDR3 DNA sequence: TGCGCCAGCACCAGGACAGGGGGCAATCAGCCCCAGCATTTT. This sequence encodes CASTRTGGNQPQHF.

The chain is built from TRBV4-2 and TRBJ2-3, with a tentative D call TRBD2 (7 bases). Looked up from germline, CDR1 is LGHNA and CDR2 is YNFKEQ. The CDR3 runs to 17 residues. V was shortened by 0 bases and J by 5 bases, with 18 bases between the two germline ends. The CDR3 protein is CASSQDRGGGPGDTQYF. CDR3 DNA sequence: TGTGCCAGCAGCCAAGATCGGGGCGGGGGCCCGGGAGATACGCAGTATTTT.

The rearrangement uses TRBV5-1 and TRBJ2-2, with 8 bases matching TRBD1. The CDR3 is 16 residues long. The V and J ends lost 3 bases and 6 bases, in that order; junction bases with no gene match: 10. Germline CDR1 is SGHRS and CDR2 is YFSETQ. The CDR3 region has the DNA TGCGCCAGCAGCTCCTTGACAGGGGTGAGGGCCGGGGAGCTGTTTTTT. This gives the protein CASSSLTGVRAGELFF. Using reference TRBV5-1 and TRBJ2-2 for the parts outside the CDR3, the full variable domain is KAGVTQTPRYLIKTRGQQVTLSCSPISGHRSVSWYQQTPGQGLQFLFEYFSETQRNKGNFPGRFSGRQFSNSRSEMNVSTLELGDSALYLCASSSLTGVRAGELFFGEGSRLTVL.

This clone was seen once. This chain connects TRBV4-3 to TRBJ2-2; the match to TRBD2 covers 8 bases. J was trimmed by 6 bases and V by 0 bases; bases with no gene match: 9. The CDR3 consists of 17 residues. Germline loops: CDR1 LGHNA, CDR2 YSLEER. The CDR3 DNA reads TGCGCCAGCAGCCAAGATTATAGCGGGACTGTATCCGGGGAGCTGTTTTTT. Residues: CASSQDYSGTVSGELFF.

This clone was seen more than once but under ten times. The rearrangement joins TRBV19 to TRBJ2-7, with TRBD1 matching 7 bases. CDR1 is LNHDA and CDR2 is SQIVND in the germline V gene (reference sequence). Trimming took 3 bases from V and 2 from J; bases not matched to a gene: 4. This CDR3 spans 14 amino acids. The CDR3 nucleotides are TGTGCCAGTAGTATCCGGACAGGAACCTACGAGCAGTACTTC. Its translation: CASSIRTGTYEQYF. Full variable domain (remainder filled in from reference TRBV19 and TRBJ2-7): DGGITQSPKYLFRKEGQNVTLSCEQNLNHDAMYWYRQDPGQGLRLIYYSQIVNDFQKGDIAEGYSVSREKKESFPLTVTSAQKNPTAFYLCASSIRTGTYEQYFGPGTRLTVT.

The V gene is TRBV25-1, the J gene TRBJ2-1, with 9 nucleotides matching TRBD1. Germline assignment: CDR1 MGHDK and CDR2 SYGVNS. The CDR3 is made up of 13 amino acids. The V gene end was trimmed by 2 bases and the J gene end by 11 bases; junction bases not matched to a gene: 4. The CDR3 DNA is TGTGCCAGCAGTGAAGCCGGGACAGGGAAGCAGTTCTTC. Amino acids: CASSEAGTGKQFF.

This chain joins TRBV19 and TRBJ2-7; 7 bases map to TRBD2. The V gene end was trimmed by 1 base and the J gene end by 6 bases; junction bases not matched to a gene: 3. Per the germline V gene, CDR1 is LNHDA and CDR2 is SQIVND (reference sequence). CDR3 size: 13 residues. Here the CDR3 reads CASSIGTRGEQYF. The CDR3 DNA is TGTGCCAGTAGTATAGGGACTAGGGGCGAGCAGTACTTC.

The chain joins TRBV5-1 to TRBJ2-2; 13 bases line up with TRBD2. The CDR3 covers 18 residues. Trimming at V came to 3 bases and at J to 7 bases, leaving 12 bases not matched to a gene. Per the germline V gene, CDR1 is SGHRS and CDR2 is YFSETQ. The DNA of the CDR3 is TGCGCCAGCAGCTATAAGACTAGCGGGAGGCCCGACGGCGGGGAGCTGTTTTTT. Protein: CASSYKTSGRPDGGELFF.

The rearrangement joins TRBV27 to TRBJ2-7; TRBD1 matches 10 bases. The V segment lost 2 bases and the J segment 4 bases; nucleotides outside the gene matches: 5. The CDR3 has 15 amino acids. Germline loops: CDR1 MNHEY, CDR2 SMNVEV (reference sequence). CDR3 sequence: CASSLVGDRGYEQYF. CDR3 nucleotides: TGTGCCAGCAGTTTAGTGGGGGACAGGGGTTACGAGCAGTACTTC.